Presented here are 28 T cell receptor beta chains from one specimen sequenced in a study of blood T cell repertoires in COVID-19. Method: immunoSEQ multiplex PCR; TCRdb's copy keeps in-frame clones and lacks some. The top ten clones hold 5% to 6.5% of a sample with about 12,000 clones, about 71% of them seen once. Sequencing was done on a sample of peripheral blood. The origin of the receptors is a man in his 60s with COVID-19, enrolled during active disease.

The rearrangement joins TRBV27 to TRBJ2-7; possibly TRBD2 for D (5 bases). V dropped 5 bases and J dropped 7 bases, with 18 bases sitting between them. Germline CDR1 is MNHEY and CDR2 is SMNVEV (reference sequence). CDR3 length: 14 residues. The CDR3 spells CASSPDYRGGEQYF. For the CDR3, the DNA is TGTGCCAGCAGTCCCGACTATCGGGGTGGGGAGCAGTACTTC.

Only a few counts were recorded for this clone. The chain links TRBV2 to TRBJ1-6, with D possibly matching TRBD1 (5 bases). The CDR3 is 12 amino acids. With 6 bases removed from V and 7 bases from J, the gap between germline ends came to 7 bases. Germline CDR1 reads SNHLY; CDR2 reads FYNNEI. The CDR3 DNA is TGTGCCAGCAGCGACAGCAATTCACCCCTCCACTTT. It specifies CASSDSNSPLHF. Using reference TRBV2 and TRBJ1-6 for the parts outside the CDR3, the full variable domain is EPEVTQTPSHQVTQMGQEVILRCVPISNHLYFYWYRQILGQKVEFLVSFYNNEISEKSEIFDDQFSVERPDGSNFTLKIRSTKLEDSAMYFCASSDSNSPLHFGNGTRLTVT.

V and J are TRBV11-2 and TRBJ1-1; 9 positions agree with TRBD1. V dropped 2 bases and J dropped 6; count of bases not matched to a gene: 7. Germline V gene lookup returns CDR1 SGHAT and CDR2 FQNNGV. The CDR3 spans 15 residues. CDR3 amino acids: CASSLWDRARAEAFF. DNA for the CDR3: TGTGCCAGCAGCTTATGGGACAGGGCGAGAGCTGAAGCTTTCTTT.

This chain links TRBV7-8 with TRBJ1-6; 10 bases map to TRBD1. V was clipped by 2 bases and J by 4 bases; unmatched bases: 8. CDR3 length: 18 residues. Germline V lookup: CDR1 SGHVS, CDR2 FQNEAQ. The CDR3 nucleotides are TGTGCCAGCAGCTTACGTCAGGGGACAGGGGTGTATAATTCACCCCTCCACTTT. Translated, it gives CASSLRQGTGVYNSPLHF. Full variable domain (outside the CDR3, taken from reference TRBV7-8 and TRBJ1-6): GAGVSQSPRYKVAKRGQDVALRCDPISGHVSLFWYQQALGQGPEFLTYFQNEAQLDKSGLPSDRFFAERPEGSVSTLKIQRTQQEDSAVYLCASSLRQGTGVYNSPLHFGNGTRLTVT.

The chain carries TRBV5-1 and TRBJ1-3, with TRBD1 matching over 7 bases. Per germline, CDR1 SGHRS and CDR2 YFSETQ. The CDR3 runs to 15 residues. J was trimmed by 2 bases and V by 2 bases; bases with no gene match: 4. Here the CDR3 reads CASSLFTGAGNTIYF. The CDR3 DNA sequence: TGCGCCAGCAGCTTATTTACAGGGGCTGGAAACACCATATATTTT.

The chain links TRBV5-6 to TRBJ1-1; D is unresolved. With 4 bases removed from V and 0 bases from J, the gap between germline ends came to 13 bases. CDR1 and CDR2 from the germline V gene are SGHDT and YYEEEE. The CDR3 loop spans 15 amino acids. The CDR3 spells CASSRGAVLNTEAFF. In DNA form, the CDR3 reads TGTGCCAGCAGCCGAGGAGCGGTTTTGAACACTGAAGCTTTCTTT.

This chain joins TRBV7-2 and TRBJ1-1, with a possible D match to TRBD1 (5 bases). V was cut by 5 bases and J by 4 bases, with 14 bases left in between. CDR3 length equals 14 residues. CDR1 is SGHTA and CDR2 is FQGNSA in the germline V gene. The CDR3 loop reads CASSIRGDRTEAFF. DNA of the CDR3: TGTGCCAGCAGCATCCGGGGGGATCGCACTGAAGCTTTCTTT.

The chain has TRBV27 and TRBJ2-5; D gene ambiguous. V dropped 3 bases and J dropped 0 bases, with 14 bases sitting between them. From germline, CDR1 is MNHEY and CDR2 SMNVEV (reference sequence). The CDR3 has 16 residues. CDR3 sequence (DNA): TGTGCCAGCAGTTTTTCCCCCCCCATGTACCAAGAGACCCAGTACTTC. Its translation: CASSFSPPMYQETQYF.

The V call is TRBV3-1 (or the pseudogene TRBV3-2), the J call TRBJ1-3; D gene unclear. Germline V gene data show CDR1 as LGHDT and CDR2 as YNNKEL (reference sequence). The CDR3 has 12 amino acids. Trimming took off 1 base at V and 4 bases at J, with 2 bases between the two ends. The CDR3 reads CASSQAGNTIYF. The CDR3 bases are TGTGCCAGCAGCCAAGCGGGAAACACCATATATTTT.

This clone was found once. The chain uses TRBV5-5 and TRBJ1-2; TRBD1 aligns across 12 bases. J gave up 8 bases and V 1 base, and 9 bases lay outside the gene matches. Germline CDR1 reads SGHKS; CDR2 reads YYEKEE (reference sequence). CDR3 size: 16 residues. Written as DNA, the CDR3 is TGTGCCAGCAGCTTGCTATCCGGGACAGGGGGCAGGGGCTACACCTTC. It codes for CASSLLSGTGGRGYTF.

The chain has TRBV5-6 and TRBJ1-5; 7 bases map to TRBD1. This CDR3 region has 15 residues. V was clipped by 1 base and J by 0 bases; unmatched bases: 1. Germline V gives CDR1 SGHDT, CDR2 YYEEEE. CDR3 in amino acids: CASSLRGPSNQPQHF. CDR3 coding DNA: TGTGCCAGCAGCTTGAGGGGGCCTAGCAATCAGCCCCAGCATTTT.

This chain uses TRBV27 with TRBJ2-3, with no clear D. V lost 5 bases, J lost 0 bases, and 3 bases lay in between. CDR1 MNHEY and CDR2 SMNVEV come from the germline V gene (reference sequence). This CDR3 is 12 amino acids long. The CDR3 DNA is TGTGCCAGCAGTCTTAGCACAGATACGCAGTATTTT. Translating gives CASSLSTDTQYF.

In its sample, this clone was seen once. V and J are TRBV2 and TRBJ1-5; D unresolved. CDR1 SNHLY and CDR2 FYNNEI come from the germline V gene. This CDR3 is 14 amino acids long. V was pared by 2 bases and J by 4 bases, with 9 bases between. CDR3 coding DNA: TGTGCCAGCAGTGAATGGGCAGAGAATCAGCCCCAGCATTTT. Its translation is CASSEWAENQPQHF.

This rearrangement joins TRBV7-9 to TRBJ1-4; maybe TRBD1 (6 bases). V lost 5 bases, J lost 13 bases, and 17 bases lay in between. The V gene's germline CDR1 is SEHNR and CDR2 FQNEAQ (reference sequence). This CDR3 is built from 13 residues. The CDR3 DNA sequence: TGTGCCAGCAGCCGGGATACAGGGTCACGACTGTTTTTT. Its translation is CASSRDTGSRLFF.

V usage is TRBV10-3 and J usage is TRBJ2-7; D possibly corresponds to TRBD1 (6 bases). V lost 4 bases and J 7 bases, leaving 17 bases between the germline ends. This CDR3 spans 14 amino acids. CDR1 and CDR2 (germline): ENHRY, SYGVKD. This chain's CDR3 is CAISGSGELGEQYF. DNA of the CDR3: TGTGCCATCAGTGGTTCAGGGGAACTAGGGGAGCAGTACTTC.

The chain carries TRBV20-1 and TRBJ2-5; D is perhaps TRBD1 (6 bases). The CDR3 has 11 residues. Germline V gene data show CDR1 as DFQATT and CDR2 as SNEGSKA (reference sequence). V was trimmed by 6 bases and J by 7 bases, leaving 12 bases between them. The CDR3 reads CSAEQGWTQYF. The CDR3 DNA reads TGCAGTGCAGAACAGGGTTGGACCCAGTACTTC.

V gene TRBV5-1 combines with J gene TRBJ2-7; D gene uncertain. V gave up 0 bases and J gave up 0 bases, with 7 bases separating them. The CDR3 contains 14 residues. Germline CDR1 SGHRS, CDR2 YFSETQ. The CDR3 DNA sequence: TGCGCCAGCAGCTTGGGTCAGAACTCCTACGAGCAGTACGTC. Translation: CASSLGQNSYEQYV.

The chain links TRBV5-5 to TRBJ1-4; D gene ambiguous. Germline lookup yields CDR1 SGHKS and CDR2 YYEKEE (reference sequence). The V end lost 4 bases, the J end lost 0 bases, and 10 bases lay between the germline ends. There are 15 residues in the CDR3. The CDR3 region is CASSHYTATNEKLFF. For the CDR3, the DNA is TGTGCCAGCAGCCACTACACTGCAACTAATGAAAAACTGTTTTTT. Drawing the rest from reference TRBV5-5 and TRBJ1-4, the complete variable domain is DAGVTQSPTHLIKTRGQQVTLRCSPISGHKSVSWYQQVLGQGPQFIFQYYEKEERGRGNFPDRFSARQFPNYSSELNVNALLLGDSALYLCASSHYTATNEKLFFGSGTQLSVL.

The CDR3 reads CASSYWQGGSSYNSPLHF. CDR3 coding DNA: TGTGCCAGCAGTTACTGGCAGGGAGGGAGCTCCTATAATTCACCCCTCCACTTT. The rearrangement uses TRBV6-2 or TRBV6-3 and TRBJ1-6, with D tentatively TRBD1 (5 bases). Germline loops: CDR1 MNHEY, CDR2 SVGEGT. The germline V and J ends were trimmed by 1 base and 0 bases, with 13 bases remaining between them. The CDR3 is 18 residues long.

This chain links TRBV13 with TRBJ1-2, with D perhaps matching TRBD1 (6 bases). Germline lookup yields CDR1 PRHDT and CDR2 FYEKMQ (reference sequence). There are 15 residues in the CDR3. The ends were cut back, 5 bases at V and 4 bases at J, with 17 bases in the middle. The CDR3 coding sequence is TGTGCCAGCAGCCCCCCGCGGGGGCAGATCTATGGCTACACCTTC. It translates to CASSPPRGQIYGYTF. The whole variable domain, filled in from reference TRBV13 and TRBJ1-2, reads AAGVIQSPRHLIKEKRETATLKCYPIPRHDTVYWYQQGPGQDPQFLISFYEKMQSDKGSIPDRFSAQQFSDYHSELNMSSLELGDSALYFCASSPPRGQIYGYTFGSGTRLTVV.

V gene TRBV29-1 combines with J gene TRBJ2-5, with a tentative D call TRBD2 (7 bases). Germline V lookup: CDR1 SQVTM, CDR2 ANQGSEA. The CDR3 is made up of 13 amino acids. V was shortened by 5 bases and J by 5 bases, with 15 bases between the two germline ends. CDR3 region: CSVLGGRGETQYF. The CDR3 DNA is TGCAGCGTTTTGGGGGGGCGAGGGGAGACCCAGTACTTC.

The chain links TRBV13 to TRBJ2-1, with TRBD2 identical over 11 bases. The CDR3 loop spans 18 amino acids. The ends lost 6 bases at V and 0 bases at J; junction bases unmatched: 10. Germline-derived CDR1 and CDR2 are PRHDT and FYEKMQ (reference sequence). CDR3 sequence reads: CASRCCLAGGSSYNEQFF. The DNA of the CDR3 is TGTGCCAGCAGGTGCTGTCTAGCGGGAGGTAGCTCCTACAATGAGCAGTTCTTC. Variable domain in full (rest from reference TRBV13 and TRBJ2-1): AAGVIQSPRHLIKEKRETATLKCYPIPRHDTVYWYQQGPGQDPQFLISFYEKMQSDKGSIPDRFSAQQFSDYHSELNMSSLELGDSALYFCASRCCLAGGSSYNEQFFGPGTRLTVL.

Within the sample, this clone is medium-sized. The V and J genes are TRBV14 and TRBJ1-1; no definite D call. This CDR3 is built from 13 residues. Germline loops: CDR1 SGHDN, CDR2 FVKESK. V lost 2 bases and J lost 9, with 13 bases in between. CDR3 DNA: TGTGCCAGCAGCCAACAGTTAGCCGCAAAAGCTTTCTTT. This gives the protein CASSQQLAAKAFF.

The chain uses TRBV12-5 and TRBJ1-5, with D maybe TRBD1 (6 bases). Germline V lookup: CDR1 LGHNT, CDR2 FRNRAP. V gave up 3 bases and J gave up 0 bases, with 18 bases separating them. There are 18 residues in the CDR3. The CDR3 DNA reads as TGTGCTAGTGGTTTCCTTACCCGACAGGAAAATAGCAATCAGCCCCAGCATTTT. Its translation is CASGFLTRQENSNQPQHF.

There are a few counts of this clone. The rearrangement joins TRBV2 to TRBJ1-5, with a weak D call TRBD1 (5 bases). Trimming cost V 4 bases and J 5 bases, with 9 bases left between them. There are 13 residues in the CDR3. The V gene's germline CDR1 is SNHLY and CDR2 FYNNEI. CDR3 loop: CASSGGLDQPQHF. The CDR3 DNA sequence: TGTGCCAGCAGTGGGGGCTTGGATCAGCCCCAGCATTTT.

This clone appeared a single time. This chain links TRBV7-8 with TRBJ1-5, with D possibly being TRBD1 (6 bases). This CDR3 spans 14 amino acids. CDR1 SGHVS and CDR2 FQNEAQ come from the germline V gene. V was trimmed by 1 base and J by 4 bases, leaving 8 bases between them. The DNA of the CDR3 is TGTGCCAGCAGCTTAGGGACAGTTAATCAGCCCCAGCATTTT. Translating gives CASSLGTVNQPQHF.

This clone is a singleton in its sample. The chain combines TRBV4-1 with TRBJ2-5; TRBD2 aligns across 9 bases. The CDR3 runs 15 residues. CDR1 is MGHRA and CDR2 is YSYEKL in the germline V gene. The V and J ends lost 1 base and 5 bases, in that order; junction bases with no gene match: 5. DNA for the CDR3: TGCGCCAGCAGCCAAGTTTTAGCGGGGGCTGAGACCCAGTACTTC. Translated, it gives CASSQVLAGAETQYF.

The CDR3 reads CATSIPGGLAKNIQYF. CDR3 DNA: TGTGCCACCAGCATCCCAGGGGGTCTAGCCAAAAACATTCAGTACTTC. This chain connects TRBV15 to TRBJ2-4; TRBD1 aligns across 7 bases. The junction had 6 bases not matched to a gene; V was cut back by 4 bases and J by 0 bases. Germline lookup yields CDR1 LNHNV and CDR2 YYDKDF (reference sequence). The CDR3 covers 16 residues.